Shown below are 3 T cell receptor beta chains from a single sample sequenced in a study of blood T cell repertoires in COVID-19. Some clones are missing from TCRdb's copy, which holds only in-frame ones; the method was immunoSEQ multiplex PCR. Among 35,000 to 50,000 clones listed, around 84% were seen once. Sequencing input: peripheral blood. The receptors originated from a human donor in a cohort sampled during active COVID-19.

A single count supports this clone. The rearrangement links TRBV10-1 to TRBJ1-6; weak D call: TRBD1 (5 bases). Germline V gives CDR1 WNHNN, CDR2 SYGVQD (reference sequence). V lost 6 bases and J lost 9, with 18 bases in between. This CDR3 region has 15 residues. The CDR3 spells CASRLDTGSSSPLHF. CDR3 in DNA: TGCGCCAGCAGGCTGGACACCGGGAGTAGTTCACCCCTCCACTTT.

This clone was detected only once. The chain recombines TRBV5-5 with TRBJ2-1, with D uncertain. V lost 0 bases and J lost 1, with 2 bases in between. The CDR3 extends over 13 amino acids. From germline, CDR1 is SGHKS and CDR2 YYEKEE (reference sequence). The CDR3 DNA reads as TGTGCCAGCAGCTTGGCGTCCTACAATGAGCAGTTCTTC. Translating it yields CASSLASYNEQFF.

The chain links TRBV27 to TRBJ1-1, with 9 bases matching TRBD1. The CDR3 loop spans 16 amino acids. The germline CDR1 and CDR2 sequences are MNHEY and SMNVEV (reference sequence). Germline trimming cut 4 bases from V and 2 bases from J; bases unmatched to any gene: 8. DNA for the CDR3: TGTGCCAGCAGTTCCCGGACAGGGGAAGGTAACACTGAAGCTTTCTTT. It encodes CASSSRTGEGNTEAFF.